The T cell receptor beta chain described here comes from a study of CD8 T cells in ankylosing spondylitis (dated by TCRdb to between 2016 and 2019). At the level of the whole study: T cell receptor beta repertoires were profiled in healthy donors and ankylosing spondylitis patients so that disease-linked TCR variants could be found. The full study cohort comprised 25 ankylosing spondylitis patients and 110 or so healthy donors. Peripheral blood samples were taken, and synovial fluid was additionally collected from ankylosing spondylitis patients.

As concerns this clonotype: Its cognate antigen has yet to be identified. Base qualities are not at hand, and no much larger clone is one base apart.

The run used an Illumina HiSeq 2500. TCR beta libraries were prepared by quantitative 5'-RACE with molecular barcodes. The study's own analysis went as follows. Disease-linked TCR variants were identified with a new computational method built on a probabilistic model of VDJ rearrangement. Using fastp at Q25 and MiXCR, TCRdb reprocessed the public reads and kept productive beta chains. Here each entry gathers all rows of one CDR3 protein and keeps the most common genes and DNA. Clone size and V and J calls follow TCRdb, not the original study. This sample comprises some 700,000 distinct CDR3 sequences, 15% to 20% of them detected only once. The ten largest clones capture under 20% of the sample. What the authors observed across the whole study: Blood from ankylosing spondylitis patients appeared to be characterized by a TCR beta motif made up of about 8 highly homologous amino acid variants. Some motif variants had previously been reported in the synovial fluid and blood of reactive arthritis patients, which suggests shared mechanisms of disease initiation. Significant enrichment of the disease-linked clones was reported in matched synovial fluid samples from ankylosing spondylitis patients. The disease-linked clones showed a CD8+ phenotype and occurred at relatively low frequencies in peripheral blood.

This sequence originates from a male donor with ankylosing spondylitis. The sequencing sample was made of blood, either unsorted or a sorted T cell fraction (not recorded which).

The DNA sequence reads TGTGCCAGCAGCTTAGTAGTGACAGGCTGGGGAGGTGGCAATCAGCCCCAGCATTTT. This encodes CASSLVVTGWGGGNQPQHF. The chain couples TRBV7-8 to TRBJ1-5; TRBD1 could be the D gene, as 6 bases match. Trimming costs V 1 base and J 2 bases, and their ends lie 21 bases apart. The CDR3 has 19 amino acids, counting the end cysteine and phenylalanine. Left in the record is the CDR3 DNA by itself, 57 bases read in frame from the first base. CDR1 and CDR2, looked up from the germline V gene, are SGHVS and FQNEAQ.